This entry features one T cell receptor (beta chain) sequence. Germline CDR1 and CDR2: ENHRY and SYGVKD. The CDR3 runs to 15 residues. Deletions cut 6 bases from V and 2 bases from J, with 14 bases between. Assay used: immunoSEQ multiplex PCR; TCRdb lists only in-frame clones, some missing. Among tens of thousands of clones, over 90% were seen once, and the ten largest hold about 0.5%. This entry comes from a study of T cell changes during pregnancy in multiple sclerosis. Material: CD4+ T cells from peripheral blood mononuclear cells, obtained in the third trimester of pregnancy. This clonotype was sampled from a female donor with multiple sclerosis, enrolled in a pregnancy study. The chain joins TRBV10-3 to TRBJ2-1, with a possible D match to TRBD1 (6 bases). The CDR3 is CAISARDTAYNEQFF. In DNA, the CDR3 is TGTGCCATCAGCGCTCGGGACACAGCCTACAATGAGCAGTTCTTC.